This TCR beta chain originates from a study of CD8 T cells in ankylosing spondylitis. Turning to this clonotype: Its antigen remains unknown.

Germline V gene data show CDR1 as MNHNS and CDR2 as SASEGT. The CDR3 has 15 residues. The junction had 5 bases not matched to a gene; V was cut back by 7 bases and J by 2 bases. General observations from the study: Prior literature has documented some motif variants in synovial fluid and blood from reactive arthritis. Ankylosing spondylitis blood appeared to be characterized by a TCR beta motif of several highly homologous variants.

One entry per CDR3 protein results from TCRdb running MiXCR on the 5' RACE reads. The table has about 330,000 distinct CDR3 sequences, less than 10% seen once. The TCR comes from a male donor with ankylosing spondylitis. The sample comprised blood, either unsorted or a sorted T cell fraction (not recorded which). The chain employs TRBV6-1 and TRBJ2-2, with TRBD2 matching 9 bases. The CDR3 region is CASTASGKNTGELFF. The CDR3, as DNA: TGTGCCAGCACCGCTAGCGGGAAAAACACCGGGGAGCTGTTTTTT.